Following are 25 T cell receptor beta chains from one sample sequenced in a study of T-cell memory formation after mild COVID-19. TCRdb itself ran the 5' RACE reads through MiXCR, one entry per CDR3 protein. The data hold more than 200,000 distinct CDR3 sequences, with about 15% observed a single time. Material for sequencing was PBMCs or a T cell subset sorted from them (not recorded which). Every receptor here comes from a man younger than 35 who had mild COVID-19 (a few samples of this study predate the infection). Cell type and time point are not known.

This clonotype was detected many times. The chain combines TRBV5-5 with TRBJ2-2; 9 nucleotides line up with TRBD1. Germline V CDR1 and CDR2: SGHKS, YYEKEE (reference sequence). V gave up 2 bases and J gave up 5 bases; unmatched junction bases: 4. This CDR3 is 15 amino acids long. CDR3 protein: CASSLRQGGTGELFF. DNA for the CDR3: TGTGCCAGCAGCTTAAGACAGGGGGGGACCGGGGAGCTGTTTTTT.

This chain links TRBV12-3 or TRBV12-4 with TRBJ2-2, with 7 bases that match TRBD1. V was pared by 5 bases and J by 3 bases, with 12 bases of the junction left unmatched. The CDR3 spans 17 residues. The CDR3 loop is CASSARQGFVYTGELFF. CDR3 DNA sequence: TGTGCCAGCAGTGCGCGACAGGGTTTTGTATACACCGGGGAGCTGTTTTTT.

A few counts support this clonotype. V gene TRBV7-2 combines with J gene TRBJ2-3; D not certain. CDR1 and CDR2 (germline): SGHTA, FQGNSA. Trimming took 2 bases from V and 0 from J, leaving 9 bases between them. CDR3 length equals 15 residues. The CDR3, as DNA: TGTGCCAGCAGCTTACAAAGCGTTAGCACAGATACGCAGTATTTT. Protein product: CASSLQSVSTDTQYF.

The V gene is TRBV7-2, the J gene TRBJ1-1; D call uncertain. Per the germline V gene, CDR1 is SGHTA and CDR2 is FQGNSA. This CDR3 is built from 12 residues. Trimming left V 3 bases short and J 10 bases short, with 12 bases between. The CDR3 loop reads CASSFNSLGAFF. In DNA, the CDR3 is TGTGCCAGCAGCTTCAACTCCCTAGGAGCTTTCTTT.

CDR3 nucleotide sequence: TGCGCCAGCAGTCCCCTAGCCGGGACGCTCGGAAACACCATATATTTT. Protein: CASSPLAGTLGNTIYF. The V and J genes are TRBV5-1 and TRBJ1-3; D perhaps matches TRBD1 (5 bases). Trimming left V 5 bases short and J 4 bases short, with 19 bases between. From germline, CDR1 is SGHRS and CDR2 YFSETQ. The CDR3 consists of 16 residues.

A single count supports this clonotype. This chain uses TRBV6-4 with TRBJ2-3; 7 bases map to TRBD2. Trimming removed 1 base from V and 4 bases from J; junction bases left unmatched: 8. The CDR3 is made up of 16 amino acids. The germline gives CDR1 MRHNA, CDR2 SNTAGT. This chain's CDR3 is CASSDFIGGGPDTQYF. Written as DNA, the CDR3 is TGTGCCAGCAGTGACTTTATTGGGGGAGGGCCAGATACGCAGTATTTT.

This clonotype was counted between two and nine times. The CDR3 DNA reads TGTGCCAGCAGCTGGGGACAGGGCGGGGAGCTGTTTTTT. It yields the protein CASSWGQGGELFF. This rearrangement joins TRBV7-2 to TRBJ2-2; 9 bases align to TRBD1. The trim removed 4 bases at V and 7 bases at J, leaving 1 base unmatched. The germline CDR1 and CDR2 sequences are SGHTA and FQGNSA. The CDR3 has 13 residues.

This chain uses TRBV18 with TRBJ2-7; perhaps TRBD1 as D (5 bases). Germline lookup yields CDR1 KGHSH and CDR2 LQKENI. V lost 2 bases and J lost 3, with 11 bases in between. The length of the CDR3 is 14 residues. CDR3 DNA: TGTGCCAGCTCACCAGTCCCGGACATCTACGAGCAGTACTTC. It translates to CASSPVPDIYEQYF. Full variable domain (rest looked up from reference TRBV18 and TRBJ2-7): NAGVMQNPRHLVRRRGQEARLRCSPMKGHSHVYWYRQLPEEGLKFMVYLQKENIIDESGMPKERFSAEFPKEGPSILRIQQVVRGDSAAYFCASSPVPDIYEQYFGPGTRLTVT.

This clonotype came up a few times. V and J are TRBV30 and TRBJ1-2, with a tentative D call TRBD1 (5 bases). V was trimmed by 3 bases and J by 8 bases, leaving 16 bases between them. In germline, CDR1 is GTSNPN, CDR2 SVGIG (reference sequence). The CDR3 covers 13 residues. CDR3 sequence reads: CAWRNFEEGGYTF. The CDR3 DNA is TGTGCCTGGAGAAACTTCGAAGAGGGGGGCTACACCTTC.

This clonotype was counted between two and nine times. The CDR3 region is CAISGPSTRGAGGGDTQYF. The DNA of the CDR3 is TGTGCCATCAGTGGCCCATCCACTCGCGGAGCGGGGGGGGGAGATACGCAGTATTTT. The gene calls are TRBV10-3 and TRBJ2-3; TRBD2 matches 10 bases. The V and J ends lost 4 bases and 5 bases, in that order; junction bases with no gene match: 18. CDR1 and CDR2 from the germline V gene are ENHRY and SYGVKD. This CDR3 is built from 19 residues.

This clonotype was seen just once. The chain joins TRBV12-3 or TRBV12-4 to TRBJ2-3; TRBD2 might be the D (7 bases). Trimming removed 7 bases from V and 2 bases from J, with 16 bases in between. CDR3 length equals 15 residues. The CDR3 loop is CASTRWGGPTDTQYF. The CDR3 DNA is TGTGCCAGCACCCGATGGGGGGGCCCCACAGATACGCAGTATTTT.

The rearrangement links TRBV5-6 to TRBJ1-2; TRBD1 matches 10 bases. CDR1 and CDR2 from the germline V gene are SGHDT and YYEEEE. The CDR3 runs to 18 residues. J gave up 5 bases and V 4 bases, and 17 bases lay outside the gene matches. CDR3: CASSLTRQGAKGFYGYTF. CDR3 nucleotides: TGTGCCAGCAGCCTCACACGACAGGGGGCGAAGGGATTTTATGGCTACACCTTC.

The chain employs TRBV7-2 and TRBJ1-5; 7 bases match TRBD1. Germline-derived CDR1 and CDR2 are SGHTA and FQGNSA. The CDR3 has 15 amino acids. The V gene end was trimmed by 5 bases and the J gene end by 0 bases; junction bases not matched to a gene: 4. The CDR3 spells CASSAQGNSNQPQHF. The CDR3 nucleotides are TGTGCCAGCAGCGCACAGGGGAATAGCAATCAGCCCCAGCATTTT.

This clonotype was observed at least ten times. The chain couples TRBV20-1 to TRBJ2-1; TRBD2 aligns across 7 bases. CDR3 length: 12 residues. The V gene's germline CDR1 is DFQATT and CDR2 SNEGSKA (reference sequence). With V trimmed by 5 bases and J by 10 bases, 8 bases remained unmatched. The CDR3 loop reads CSAAGLGGEQFF. CDR3 bases: TGCAGTGCTGCCGGACTAGGAGGCGAGCAGTTCTTC.

This chain links TRBV10-2 with TRBJ1-5; D remains ambiguous. V shed 6 bases and J shed 2 bases, with 8 bases lying between them. CDR3 size: 13 residues. The V gene's germline CDR1 is WSHSY and CDR2 SAAADI. The CDR3: CASRLAGNQPQHF. The CDR3 nucleotides are TGCGCCAGCAGACTAGCAGGCAATCAGCCCCAGCATTTT.

This clonotype appeared a few times. This CDR3 is CASRWADTQYF. CDR3 in DNA: TGCGCCAGCAGGTGGGCAGATACGCAGTATTTT. The chain is built from TRBV5-1 and TRBJ2-3; D remains unclear. Germline assignment: CDR1 SGHRS and CDR2 YFSETQ. The CDR3 is 11 amino acids. Trimming stripped 5 bases from V and 4 bases from J, with 5 bases between.

The chain has TRBV5-1 and TRBJ1-6; D remains ambiguous. Trimming cost V 3 bases and J 2 bases, with 9 bases left between them. CDR1 and CDR2 (germline): SGHRS, YFSETQ. CDR3 size: 15 residues. CDR3 nucleotide sequence: TGCGCCAGCAGCTCCGACACTGCCTATAATTCACCCCTCCACTTT. This codes for CASSSDTAYNSPLHF.

This clonotype was counted many times. The genes are TRBV7-2 and TRBJ1-2, with D maybe TRBD1 (5 bases). Trimming pared 3 bases from V and 8 bases from J, leaving 10 bases between. Germline V gene sequence: CDR1 SGHTA, CDR2 FQGNSA. This CDR3 has 12 amino acids. The CDR3 here is CASSLYGDGYTF. The DNA of the CDR3 is TGTGCCAGCAGCTTGTACGGGGACGGCTACACCTTC.

V usage is TRBV6-6 and J usage is TRBJ2-3, with 9 bases matching TRBD1. The V gene's germline CDR1 is MNHNY and CDR2 SVGAGI (reference sequence). V gave up 5 bases and J gave up 7 bases; unmatched junction bases: 13. The CDR3 contains 16 residues. CDR3 coding DNA: TGTGCCAGCAGTCCAACAGGGGGCTCAAGGTCCAATACGCAGTATTTT. Protein product: CASSPTGGSRSNTQYF.

Only a few counts were recorded for this clonotype. This sequence joins TRBV6-5 and TRBJ2-7, with 7 bases that match TRBD2. Germline V gene sequence: CDR1 MNHEY, CDR2 SVGAGI. This CDR3 comprises 13 residues. V was pared by 5 bases and J by 7 bases, with 8 bases of the junction left unmatched. The DNA of the CDR3 is TGTGCCAGCAGTCCTCGGACTAGAGGGGAGCAGTACGTC. It yields the protein CASSPRTRGEQYV.

This clonotype was found a few times. V and J are TRBV6-1 and TRBJ2-7; 11 bases fit TRBD2. The CDR3 has 15 amino acids. With V trimmed by 3 bases and J by 3 bases, 4 bases remained unmatched. CDR1 and CDR2 from the germline V gene are MNHNS and SASEGT. The CDR3 here is CASSDRLAGLYEQYF. The CDR3 DNA sequence: TGTGCCAGCAGTGATCGACTAGCGGGGCTCTACGAGCAGTACTTC.

The V gene is TRBV4-3, the J gene TRBJ1-1; 7 nucleotides match TRBD1. The CDR3 covers 15 residues. V lost 0 bases to trimming and J lost 1 base; unmatched junction nucleotides: 2. Germline-derived CDR1 and CDR2 are LGHNA and YSLEER. CDR3 coding DNA: TGCGCCAGCAGCCAAGATGCAGGGGGGAACACTGAAGCTTTCTTT. Translated, it gives CASSQDAGGNTEAFF.

The gene calls are TRBV12-3 or TRBV12-4 and TRBJ2-3, with 11 bases that match TRBD2. The CDR3 totals 14 residues. J gave up 5 bases and V 8 bases, and 6 bases lay outside the gene matches. This CDR3 is CASGTSGLVDTQYF. CDR3 nucleotide sequence: TGTGCCAGCGGGACTAGCGGCCTCGTAGATACGCAGTATTTT.

The CDR3 coding sequence is TGCAGTGCTACCAAGGTTTGGGGAAACATTCAGTACTTC. It encodes CSATKVWGNIQYF. V is TRBV20-1 and J is TRBJ2-4; D is unclear. CDR1 DFQATT and CDR2 SNEGSKA come from the germline V gene (reference sequence). Trimming stripped 4 bases from V and 6 bases from J, with 13 bases between. CDR3 length: 13 amino acids.

This clonotype was counted between two and nine times. This chain uses TRBV7-6 with TRBJ2-7; D is uncertain. The CDR3 length is 15 residues. Trimming took off 1 base at V and 4 bases at J, with 14 bases between the two ends. In germline, CDR1 is SGHVS, CDR2 FNYEAQ. The CDR3 region is CASSLGGQSGYEQYF. CDR3 nucleotides: TGTGCCAGCAGCTTAGGTGGTCAGAGTGGTTACGAGCAGTACTTC.